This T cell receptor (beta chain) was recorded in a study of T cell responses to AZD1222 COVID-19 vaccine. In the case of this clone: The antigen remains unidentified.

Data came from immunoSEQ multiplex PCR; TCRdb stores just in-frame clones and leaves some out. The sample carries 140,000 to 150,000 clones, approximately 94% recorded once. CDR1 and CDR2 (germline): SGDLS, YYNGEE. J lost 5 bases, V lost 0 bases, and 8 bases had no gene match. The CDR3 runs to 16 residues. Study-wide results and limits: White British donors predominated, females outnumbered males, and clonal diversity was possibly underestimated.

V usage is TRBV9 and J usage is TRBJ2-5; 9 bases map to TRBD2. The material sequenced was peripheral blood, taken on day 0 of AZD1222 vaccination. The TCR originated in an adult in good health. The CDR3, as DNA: TGTGCCAGCAGCGTAGAGGCTAGCGGGGTTTCCGAGACCCAGTACTTC. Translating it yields CASSVEASGVSETQYF. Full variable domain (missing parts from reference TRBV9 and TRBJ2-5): DSGVTQTPKHLITATGQRVTLRCSPRSGDLSVYWYQQSLDQGLQFLIQYYNGEERAKGNILERFSAQQFPDLHSELNLSSLELGDSALYFCASSVEASGVSETQYFGPGTRLLVL.